Listed below are T cell receptor beta chains from one sample, sequenced in a study of shared clonotypes between healthy human individuals. TCRdb's copy holds only in-frame clones and misses some; the assay was immunoSEQ multiplex PCR. This table holds roughly 510,000 clones, roughly 85% found once. Input material: PBMCs. All receptors derive from a woman between 40 and 55 years old in good health. Some clones in this sample may be carry-over from other donors' samples. CDR3s include the opening cysteine and the closing phenylalanine or tryptophan. D genes are given only for firm matches. The size entry is marked missing in some rows and otherwise reads once, few, many or a size class.

V gene	D gene	clone size	J gene	CDR3 protein	CDR3 DNA
TRBV9	TRBD2	.	TRBJ2-1	CASSVAPGRLDNEQFF	TGTGCCAGCAGCGTAGCTCCCGGGAGGTTGGACAATGAGCAGTTCTTC
TRBV5-5	TRBD2	.	TRBJ2-7	CASSLGPRGSSYEQYF	TGTGCCAGCAGCTTGGGTCCGCGGGGGAGCTCCTACGAGCAGTACTTC
TRBV9	.	.	TRBJ2-7	CASSVEQATYEQYF	TGTGCCAGCAGCGTAGAACAGGCAACCTACGAGCAGTACTTC
TRBV10-1	TRBD1	.	TRBJ1-1	CASTGGWPRVNTEAFF	TGCGCCAGCACAGGGGGCTGGCCTAGGGTGAACACTGAAGCTTTCTTT
TRBV27	.	.	TRBJ1-5	CASSLWGSPPDQPQHF	TGTGCCAGCAGTTTATGGGGGAGTCCTCCTGATCAGCCCCAGCATTTT
TRBV29-1	TRBD2	.	TRBJ2-1	CSAMRESYNEQFF	TGCAGCGCTATGCGGGAGTCCTACAATGAGCAGTTCTTC
TRBV30	.	.	TRBJ2-3	CAWALADTQYF	TGTGCCTGGGCTCTCGCAGATACGCAGTATTTT
TRBV5-1	TRBD1	few	TRBJ2-5	CASSPTGSGETQYF	TGCGCCAGCAGCCCGACAGGGTCGGGGGAGACCCAGTACTTC
TRBV6-4	TRBD2	.	TRBJ2-7	CASSVDGGGYEQYF	TGTGCCAGCAGTGTGGACGGGGGGGGATACGAGCAGTACTTC
TRBV5-1	TRBD1	.	TRBJ1-4	CASSLDRGANEKLFF	TGCGCCAGCAGCTTGGACAGGGGGGCTAATGAAAAACTGTTTTTT
TRBV6-4	.	.	TRBJ2-1	CASSDSSGRNEQFF	TGTGCCAGCAGTGACTCGAGTGGAAGAAATGAGCAGTTCTTC
TRBV18	TRBD1	.	TRBJ2-1	CASSPGTDSYNEQFF	TGTGCCAGCTCACCTGGGACAGACTCCTACAATGAGCAGTTCTTC
TRBV5-1	TRBD1	.	TRBJ1-2	CASSSTGQGARYGYTF	TGCGCCAGCAGCTCCACGGGACAGGGGGCTCGCTATGGCTACACCTTC
TRBV30	.	few	TRBJ1-3	CAFGGANSGNTIYF	TGTGCTTTTGGGGGGGCCAACTCTGGAAACACCATATATTTT
TRBV10-3	TRBD2	.	TRBJ2-1	CAIKPTSGSSYNEQFF	TGTGCCATCAAACCGACTAGCGGAAGCTCCTACAATGAGCAGTTCTTC
TRBV7-3	TRBD2	.	TRBJ2-1	CASSLIGLAGINEQFF	TGTGCCAGCAGCTTGATAGGACTAGCGGGGATTAATGAGCAGTTCTTC
TRBV4-1	TRBD1	many	TRBJ1-2	CASSLRTGDNYGYTF	TGCGCCAGCAGCCTCCGGACAGGGGATAACTATGGCTACACCTTC
TRBV2	.	few	TRBJ2-4	CASRGAGRNIQYF	TGTGCCAGCAGGGGGGCAGGGAGGAACATTCAGTACTTC
TRBV19	TRBD2	.	TRBJ2-5	CASSILSGGGRETQYF	TGTGCCAGTAGTATACTGTCGGGAGGGGGACGAGAGACCCAGTACTTC
TRBV19	.	.	TRBJ2-3	CASSFPSTDTQYF	TGTGCCAGTAGTTTTCCTAGCACAGATACGCAGTATTTT
TRBV2	TRBD1	once	TRBJ1-6	CASNRDRGNSPLHF	TGTGCCAGCAACCGGGACAGGGGTAATTCACCCCTCCACTTT
TRBV25-1	.	many	TRBJ2-2	CASSEVGELFF	TGTGCCAGCAGTGAAGTAGGGGAGCTGTTTTTT
TRBV11-3	.	.	TRBJ1-1	CASSLDGGNTEAFF	TGTGCCAGCAGCTTAGACGGAGGGAACACTGAAGCTTTCTTT
TRBV4-3	TRBD2	.	TRBJ2-7	CASSQEGTSFHEQYF	TGCGCCAGCAGCCAAGAGGGGACTAGCTTCCACGAGCAGTACTTC
TRBV18	TRBD2	.	TRBJ2-3	CASSRTSGNTDTQYF	TGTGCCAGCTCTCGGACTAGCGGGAACACAGATACGCAGTATTTT
TRBV27	TRBD2	.	TRBJ2-3	CASSFRGVLAGGPPTDTQYF	TGTGCCAGCAGCTTCCGGGGAGTCCTAGCGGGAGGTCCCCCCACAGATACGCAGTATTTT
TRBV2	TRBD1	.	TRBJ1-4	CASSGDRDEKLFF	TGTGCCAGCAGTGGCGACAGGGATGAAAAACTGTTTTTT
TRBV19	.	.	TRBJ2-6	CASSIVSGDGANVLTF	TGTGCCAGTAGTATAGTATCAGGGGATGGGGCCAACGTCCTGACTTTC
TRBV18	.	few	TRBJ2-7	CASSRVTQGSAAFEQYF	TGTGCCAGCTCACGGGTGACTCAGGGGTCCGCTGCGTTTGAGCAGTACTTC
TRBV7-9	TRBD2	.	TRBJ2-2	CASSLGAGGPVTGELFF	TGTGCCAGCAGCTTAGGAGCGGGAGGGCCGGTGACCGGGGAGCTGTTTTTT
TRBV28	.	.	TRBJ2-7	CASAPRGFISYEQYF	TGTGCCAGCGCTCCCAGGGGCTTCATCTCCTACGAGCAGTACTTC
TRBV10-2	.	.	TRBJ2-1	CASSEGGLGEQFF	TGCGCCAGCAGTGAGGGGGGGTTGGGTGAGCAGTTCTTC
TRBV19	.	.	TRBJ1-1	CASSINWGGSTEAFF	TGTGCCAGTAGTATAAATTGGGGGGGCAGCACTGAAGCTTTCTTT
TRBV5-1	TRBD2	.	TRBJ2-1	CASSSGLAGGTYNEQFF	TGCGCCAGCAGCTCGGGACTAGCGGGAGGGACATACAATGAGCAGTTCTTC
TRBV28	.	.	TRBJ1-5	CASSLLSAVKGNQPQHF	TGTGCCAGCAGTTTGCTTTCCGCCGTAAAGGGCAATCAGCCCCAGCATTTT
TRBV7-2	.	.	TRBJ1-5	CASSLEGTQNQPQHF	TGTGCCAGCAGCTTGGAGGGGACCCAAAATCAGCCCCAGCATTTT
TRBV29-1	TRBD2	.	TRBJ2-1	CSVEGMREGSYNEQFF	TGCAGCGTTGAAGGGATGCGGGAGGGTTCCTACAATGAGCAGTTCTTC
TRBV4-3	.	once	TRBJ2-1	CASSQVVAAEGNEQFF	TGCGCCAGCAGCCAAGTAGTAGCCGCCGAGGGCAATGAGCAGTTCTTC
TRBV18	TRBD2	.	TRBJ2-7	CASSVSGRDSEQYF	TGTGCCAGCTCAGTAAGCGGGAGAGATTCCGAGCAGTACTTC
TRBV7-9	.	few	TRBJ2-5	CASSLVGETQYF	TGTGCCAGCAGTCTAGTTGGTGAGACCCAGTACTTC
TRBV29-1	TRBD1	.	TRBJ2-5	CSVDARSGGWEETQYF	TGCAGCGTTGATGCCCGCTCAGGGGGCTGGGAAGAGACCCAGTACTTC
TRBV6-1	.	.	TRBJ2-7	CASSEVLDEQYF	TGTGCCAGCAGTGAAGTCTTGGACGAGCAGTACTTC
TRBV7-3	.	.	TRBJ2-7	CASSLTGTNEQYF	TGTGCCAGCAGCTTAACGGGGACAAACGAGCAGTACTTC
TRBV6-5	TRBD2	.	TRBJ2-1	CASNRAGATYNEQFF	TGTGCCAGCAACCGAGCGGGAGCCACCTACAATGAGCAGTTCTTC
TRBV5-4	TRBD1	.	TRBJ1-3	CASSLAGQGATIYF	TGTGCCAGCAGCTTGGCGGGACAGGGGGCTACCATATATTTT
TRBV7-2	.	.	TRBJ1-5	CASSLAPLPNQPQHF	TGTGCCAGCAGCTTAGCCCCACTACCCAATCAGCCCCAGCATTTT
TRBV9	.	few	TRBJ1-4	CASSVGEGSSTNEKLFF	TGTGCCAGCAGCGTAGGGGAGGGATCATCAACTAATGAAAAACTGTTTTTT
TRBV28	.	.	TRBJ1-2	CASSPLRTENYGYTF	TGTGCCAGCAGTCCCCTTCGGACAGAAAACTATGGCTACACCTTC
TRBV4-3	.	.	TRBJ2-4	CASSQELLPASNIQYF	TGCGCCAGCAGCCAAGAGCTCCTTCCAGCCTCAAACATTCAGTACTTC
TRBV7-9	.	many	TRBJ1-1	CASSHHLRGNTEAFF	TGTGCCAGCAGCCACCACCTTCGGGGGAACACTGAAGCTTTCTTT
TRBV27	.	.	TRBJ2-7	CASSRQRYSYEQYF	TGTGCCAGCAGTCGCCAGCGGTACTCCTACGAGCAGTACTTC
TRBV5-1	TRBD1	once	TRBJ1-1	CASSYRTGEYTEAFF	TGCGCCAGCAGCTACCGGACAGGGGAATACACTGAAGCTTTCTTT
TRBV11-2	TRBD1	.	TRBJ1-5	CASSLDRDRWSNQPQHF	TGTGCCAGCAGCTTAGATCGGGACAGATGGAGCAATCAGCCCCAGCATTTT
TRBV7-8	TRBD2	.	TRBJ2-1	CASSLDSSGISAPNEQFF	TGTGCCAGCAGCTTAGATTCTAGCGGGATCTCCGCGCCCAATGAGCAGTTCTTC
TRBV19	TRBD1	.	TRBJ2-1	CASSHPTGPRYNEQFF	TGTGCCAGTAGCCATCCGACAGGGCCTAGATACAATGAGCAGTTCTTC
TRBV5-4	TRBD1	.	TRBJ2-2	CASSQDRGWPGELFF	TGTGCCAGCAGCCAGGACAGGGGATGGCCCGGGGAGCTGTTTTTT
TRBV30	TRBD1	.	TRBJ2-1	CAWSLNPGQGGYNEQFF	TGTGCCTGGAGTTTAAACCCGGGACAGGGGGGATACAATGAGCAGTTCTTC
TRBV2	TRBD1	.	TRBJ1-1	CASSKEGAMNTEAFF	TGTGCCAGCAGCAAAGAGGGGGCCATGAACACTGAAGCTTTCTTT
TRBV4-1	.	.	TRBJ2-2	CASSQDGPLTGELFF	TGCGCCAGCAGCCAAGATGGACCACTCACCGGGGAGCTGTTTTTT